This TCR beta chain is drawn from a study of cytomegalovirus exposure and HLA in healthy donors. General study points: Across donors, most TCRs were seen rarely, yet some public ones were widespread. For most TCR beta V segments, an earlier analysis put the productive rate at about 87% or about 30% of the time.

PCR employed 60 Vbeta and 13 Jbeta primers. The repertoire was sequenced with immunoSEQ multiplex PCR; TCRdb's copy has only in-frame clones and lacks some. The sample consists of 100,000 or so clones, roughly 84% of them appearing once. Healthy bone marrow donors made up the donor group. The trim removed 0 bases at V and 3 bases at J, leaving 3 bases unmatched. This CDR3 comprises 15 residues. In germline, CDR1 is SGHRS, CDR2 YFSETQ. To note about this clone: The target antigen is unknown.

Sequenced material: PBMCs. The V gene is TRBV5-1, the J gene TRBJ2-1, with TRBD1 matching over 7 bases. This TCR derives from a woman younger than 30 in good health and CMV-seronegative. CDR3 amino acids: CASSLGGTVYNEQFF. CDR3 coding DNA: TGCGCCAGCAGCTTGGGGGGGACAGTCTACAATGAGCAGTTCTTC.